Described below is a single TCR beta chain sequence and its context. This record comes from a study of cytomegalovirus exposure and HLA in healthy donors. V lost 6 bases and J lost 4, with 7 bases in between. The germline CDR1 and CDR2 sequences are LGHNT and FRNRAP. The CDR3 has 13 residues. TCRdb's copy holds only in-frame clones and misses some; the assay was immunoSEQ multiplex PCR. This table has 200,000 to 250,000 clones, approximately 80% appearing once. The rearrangement links TRBV12-5 to TRBJ2-6; D is ambiguous. This TCR was sampled from a woman in her twenties or thirties in good health and CMV-seropositive. The sample comprised PBMCs. The CDR3 reads CASGQLGANVLTF. The CDR3 coding sequence is TGTGCTAGTGGCCAGCTGGGGGCCAACGTCCTGACTTTC.